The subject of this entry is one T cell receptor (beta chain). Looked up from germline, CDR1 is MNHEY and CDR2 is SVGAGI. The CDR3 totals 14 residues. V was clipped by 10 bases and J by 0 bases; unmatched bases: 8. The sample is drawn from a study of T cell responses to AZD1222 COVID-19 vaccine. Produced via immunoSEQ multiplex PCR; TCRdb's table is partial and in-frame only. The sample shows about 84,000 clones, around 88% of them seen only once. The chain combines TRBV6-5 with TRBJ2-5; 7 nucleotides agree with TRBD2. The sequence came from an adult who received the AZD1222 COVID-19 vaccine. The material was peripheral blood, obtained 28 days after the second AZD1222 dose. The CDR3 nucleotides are TGTGCCACCACGGGAGGAGACGACCAAGAGACCCAGTACTTC. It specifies CATTGGDDQETQYF.